The entry that follows covers one T cell receptor (beta chain) sequence. By how much of the sample it makes up, this clonotype is medium-sized (0.01 to 0.1%). The antigen it recognizes is unknown. Per-nucleotide qualities are absent, and no much larger clonotype sits a single base away. Measured from the cysteine to the phenylalanine, the CDR3 is 14 residues long. Only the CDR3 DNA stays, 42 bases, in frame from base 1. CDR1 MNHEY and CDR2 SMNVEV are derived from the germline V gene (reference sequence). Libraries came from PCR. For sequencing, a HiSeq X Ten was employed. The public reads were run again by TCRdb, first through fastp at Q25 and then through MiXCR, and only productive beta chains were kept. Identical CDR3 protein sequences are pooled into one entry, listed with their most common genes and DNA. The sample data list thousands of distinct CDR3 sequences, and 35% to 50% of these were observed just once. The ten biggest clones cover less than 97% of the sample.

The data belong to a study of CD4 and CD8 cells across lung adenocarcinoma regions listed by TCRdb under 2018. Background for the entire study: The study compared tumor centers with tumor margins to examine intratumor heterogeneity of the T cell receptor repertoire.

Donors were patients with localized lung adenocarcinoma, a subtype of non-small cell lung cancer. These samples came from the centers of localized lung adenocarcinomas. CD8+ T cells from tumor tissue were profiled separately from CD4+ T cells for TCR repertoire analysis. The TCR comes from a male donor with lung adenocarcinoma. The CD4 and CD8 labels of this study may be unreliable. The chain is made from TRBV27 and TRBJ2-5, and TRBD1 matches 7 of the central bases. The J call may be faulty, since TRBJ2-7 better matches the DNA end. Sequenced sample: CD8+ T cells from the center of a lung tumor. Sample cell subset or site, as interpreted from the label and publication: tumor center region. Here the CDR3 is given as CASRSGDSLGEQYF. The DNA sequence reads TGTGCCAGCAGGTCCGGGGACAGCCTGGGCGAGCAGTACTTC.